The 3 T cell receptor beta chains below come from one sample, sequenced in a study of T cells in Graves' hyperthyroidism and ophthalmopathy. The source material, RNA transcripts, was used to amplify TCR beta CDR3 regions. HTBI primers were the set used in a first-round RT-PCR of the TCR CDR3. Each CDR3 protein is one row after TCRdb ran MiXCR on the multiplex PCR reads. The sample includes approximately 420,000 distinct CDR3 sequences, about 15% of them seen just once. Sequenced sample: blood. The receptors shown here come from a woman in her twenties or thirties with Graves' hyperthyroidism.

V and J are TRBV24-1 and TRBJ2-3; no clear D gene. In germline, CDR1 is KGHDR, CDR2 SFDVKD. Trimming cost V 6 bases and J 6 bases, with 9 bases left between them. The CDR3 loop spans 12 amino acids. This chain's CDR3 is CATSRQFDTQYF. CDR3 sequence (DNA): TGTGCCACCAGTCGGCAATTCGATACGCAGTATTTT.

This chain links TRBV20-1 with TRBJ2-1; 8 positions agree with TRBD2. Trimming cost V 0 bases and J 7 bases; bases outside gene matches: 8. CDR3 length equals 15 residues. Germline V lookup: CDR1 DFQATT, CDR2 SNEGSKA (reference sequence). The chain's CDR3 is CSAREFAGGGNEQFF. In nucleotides, the CDR3 is TGCAGTGCTAGAGAGTTCGCGGGAGGTGGGAATGAGCAGTTCTTC.

This clonotype was recorded at least ten times. The rearrangement uses TRBV28 and TRBJ2-7, with D uncertain. The CDR3 spans 14 residues. The V and J ends lost 0 bases and 0 bases respectively, with 6 bases between them. The germline V gene encodes CDR1 MDHEN and CDR2 SYDVKM. The CDR3 loop reads CASSLWDGSYEQYF. The CDR3 region has the DNA TGTGCCAGCAGTTTATGGGACGGCTCCTACGAGCAGTACTTC.